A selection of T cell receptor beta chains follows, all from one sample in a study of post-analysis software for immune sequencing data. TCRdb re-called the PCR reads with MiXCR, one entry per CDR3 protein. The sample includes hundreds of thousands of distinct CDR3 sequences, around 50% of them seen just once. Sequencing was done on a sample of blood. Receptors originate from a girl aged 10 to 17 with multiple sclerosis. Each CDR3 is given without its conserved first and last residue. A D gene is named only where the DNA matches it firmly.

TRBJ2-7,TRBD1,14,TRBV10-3,AISLGGTGGSYEQY
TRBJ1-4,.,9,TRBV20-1,SARGVEKLF
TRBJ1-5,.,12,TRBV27,ASSFGGHDQPQH
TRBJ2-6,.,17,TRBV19,ASSLEVHRNPSGANVLT
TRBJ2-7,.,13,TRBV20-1,SARDRSTSSYEQY
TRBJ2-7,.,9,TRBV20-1,SARGQRRQY
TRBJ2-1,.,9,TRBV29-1,SVEDGSKQF
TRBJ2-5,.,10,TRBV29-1,SVETNQETQY
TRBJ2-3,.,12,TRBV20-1,SARLTTSTDTQY
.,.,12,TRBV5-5,ASLSSAGSYEQY
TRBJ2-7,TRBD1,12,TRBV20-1,SALKGTGAREQY
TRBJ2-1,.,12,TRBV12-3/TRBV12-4,ASSQRLDYNEQF
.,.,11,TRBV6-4,ASSDGLGTEQY
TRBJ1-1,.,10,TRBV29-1,SVDPMGLQAF
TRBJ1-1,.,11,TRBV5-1,ASSVQGPTEAF
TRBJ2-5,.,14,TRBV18,ASSPPAGSGGETQY
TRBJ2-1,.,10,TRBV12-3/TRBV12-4,ASQLLVNEQF
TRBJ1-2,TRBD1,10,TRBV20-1,SGLPGQGLNT
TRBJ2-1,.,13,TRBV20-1,SAPKPGMGGFEQF
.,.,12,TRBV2,ASRKTVNSYEQY
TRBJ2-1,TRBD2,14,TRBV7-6,ASTFRSGRALNEQF
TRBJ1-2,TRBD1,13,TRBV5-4,ASSLDPTGLYGYT
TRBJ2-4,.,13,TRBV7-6,ASSLVRGRAYDQY
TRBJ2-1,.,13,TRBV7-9,ASSVDGSSYNGQF
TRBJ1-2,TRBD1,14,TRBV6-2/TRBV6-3,ASRHRDRGRNYGYT
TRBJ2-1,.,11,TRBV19,ASSRGQGGGQF
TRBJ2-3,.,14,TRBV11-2,ASRLVGREVTDTQY
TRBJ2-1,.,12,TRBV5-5,ASSFGAGQSEQF
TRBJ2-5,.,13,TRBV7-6,ASSLAGQGTNEQY
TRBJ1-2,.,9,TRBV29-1,SLEGDGGYT
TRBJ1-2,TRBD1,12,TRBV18,ASSPKTGDVGYT
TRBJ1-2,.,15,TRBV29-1,SVVHPQFPGDNYGYT
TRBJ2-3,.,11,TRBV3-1,ASSRQTPDTQY
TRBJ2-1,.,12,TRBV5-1,ASSPWGELNEQF
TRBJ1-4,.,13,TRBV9,ASSVGNSANEKLF
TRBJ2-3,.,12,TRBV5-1,ASSRQLGEDTQY
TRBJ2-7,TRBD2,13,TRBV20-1,SARDRSGASYEQY
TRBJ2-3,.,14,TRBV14,ASSPDSTRGSDTQY
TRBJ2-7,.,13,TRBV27,ASSLGDNPLHEQY
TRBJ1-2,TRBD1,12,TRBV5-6,ASSRLEGAYGYT
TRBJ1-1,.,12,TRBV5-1,ASSLSPEYTEAF
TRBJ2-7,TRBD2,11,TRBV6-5,ASRPSGPYEQY
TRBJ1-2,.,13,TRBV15,ATSGGAQGNYGYT
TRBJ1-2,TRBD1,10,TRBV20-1,SARGTGHGYT
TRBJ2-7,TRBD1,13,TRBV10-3,AISESRQGGYEQY
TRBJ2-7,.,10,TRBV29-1,SVGRESYEQY
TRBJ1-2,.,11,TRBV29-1,SVGGPLMKGYT
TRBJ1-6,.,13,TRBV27,ASSLSRLGVSPLH
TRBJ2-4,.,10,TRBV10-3,ASRGPSDIQY
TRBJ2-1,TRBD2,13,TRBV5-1,ASSWGLAGGNEQF
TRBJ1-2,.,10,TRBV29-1,SVDARARGYT
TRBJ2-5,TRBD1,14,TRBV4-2,ASSQGDRTNQETQY
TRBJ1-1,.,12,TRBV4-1,ASSQVRANTEAF